This T cell receptor (beta chain) emerged from a study of T cells in women clearing cervical HPV infection (dated by TCRdb to 2017 to 2018). About the full investigation: Cases were 20 to 25 women with histologically confirmed HPV16-related CIN3 or worse, including a couple of invasive cancers. The 20 to 25 controls were women who cleared a single incident HPV16 infection within 12 months without developing precancer or cancer. Blood from cases was collected at the visit at which the lesion was first identified, whereas blood from controls was collected once infection was no longer detected. Among cases, blood sampling came a median of nearly 150 days after lesion detection, with an interquartile range of roughly 85 to 230 days. Because only a few women had HLA typing data, the possibility that HLA type acted as a confounder could not be ruled out. An exploratory proof-of-principle case-control study, nested within the Guanacaste HPV Natural History Study in Costa Rica, was conducted to compare TCR repertoires across cervical HPV16 outcomes. Cases were matched to controls by age within five years and by the year the sample was collected. Cases had a median age of approximately 35 years compared with approximately 41 for controls, and baseline characteristics showed no significant differences between the groups. In the parent cohort, around 9,500 women aged 18 or older were enrolled in Guanacaste, Costa Rica, during about 1993 to 1994 and were followed for more than 6 years. As quality controls, five blinded duplicates were added to each group, bringing the total to 60 or so samples made up of some 50 participants and approximately ten replicates.

The immunoSEQ assay used multiplex PCR to amplify TCR beta CDR3 regions from an average of around 1,200 ng of genomic DNA per sample. To correct primer bias, the assay used a complete synthetic TCR repertoire to set an amplification baseline. The amplicons were sequenced using the Illumina platform. From the authors' description of their analysis: Sequence errors were corrected by clustering with frequency ratios and a modified nearest-neighbor algorithm, and the sequences were then analyzed in the immunoSEQ Analyzer using IMGT gene definitions. TCR richness and evenness were averaged over 20 rarefaction repeats at each rarefaction depth, excluding samples with fewer sequences than the depth. V, D and J gene relative abundances were compared between groups with Wilcoxon rank sum tests, applying FDR correction. In the blinded duplicates, the intraclass correlation was nearly 96% for TCR richness and averaged about 79% across over 65 gene segments. TCRdb limited this immuneACCESS table to in-frame rearrangements with V and J called. A share of clones is missing; checked studies link under half to unresolved V genes, and the rest is unexplained. The V and J calls and clone size were taken over from that table, and D and trimming were inferred from the DNA. This sample's records show around 22,000 clones. The biggest ten clones account for 10% to 15% of the sample.

Overall study results and their limits: Because of the cross-sectional design, the study could not determine whether the associations came before infection or resulted from infection, and neither effector/memory subsets nor HPV-specific T cells were isolated. By combining richness with V gene abundances, random forest classifiers separated cases from controls with an estimated AUC of about 0.86. TCR repertoire richness was significantly higher in CIN3+ cases than in controls across sequencing depths, while evenness did not differ. Cases had lower TRBV6-7 relative abundance than controls (about 0.1% versus 0.15%; Bonferroni P = 0.0008). Because T-cell numbers per sample were unknown, differences in richness could reflect varying T-cell content rather than repertoire biology.

Details on this clone: Its antigen is not yet known. The read falls 3 residues short of the CDR3 end, and the missing part is taken from the germline J gene.

Every participant had a single incident cervical HPV16 infection, and prevalent HPV16 infections were excluded. Cervical HPV DNA was detected by MY09/MY11 PCR, and genotyping was performed by dot-blot hybridization. About 14 mL of heparinized blood were centrifuged, and the buffy coat was aliquoted, frozen at -30°C, then stored at -80°C. QIAGEN kits were used to extract genomic DNA from the buffy coat specimens. The germline V gene (reference sequence) provides CDR1 DFQATT and CDR2 SNEGSKA. Its CDR3 holds 15 amino acids, cysteine through phenylalanine. Of the CDR3's DNA, 36 bases were read; they are in frame from base 1. The V end loses 5 bases and the J end loses 3 bases, and a stretch of 17 bases separates them.

The sequenced sample consisted of blood buffy coat. This TCR was sampled from a woman between 18 and 70 years old with a cervical HPV16 infection that either progressed to CIN3+ or cleared (not recorded which). The chain is encoded by TRBV20-1 joined to TRBJ1-5, and perhaps TRBD1 as D gene, on 6 matching bases. The sequenced CDR3 bases are TGCAGTGCTGTACAGGGTTCGGGCATCAATCAGCCC. Its coded protein is CSAVQGSGINQP. The full CDR3 reads CSAVQGSGINQPQHF.